This TCR beta chain was captured by sequencing in a study of blood T cell repertoires in COVID-19. Authors' data handling: Reference gene primer amplification gave estimated nucleated cell counts. Assay used: immunoSEQ multiplex PCR; TCRdb lists only in-frame clones, some missing. For V, J and clone size, that table is used; D and trimming come from the DNA. The sample consists of around 100,000 clones, around nine tenths of them appearing once. V gave up 4 bases and J gave up 7 bases; unmatched junction bases: 5. Germline V gene lookup returns CDR1 KGHDR and CDR2 SFDVKD. The CDR3 is 15 residues long.

The source material was peripheral blood. The chain carries TRBV24-1 and TRBJ2-1, with 11 nucleotides matching TRBD2. This receptor was identified in a man in his fifties with acute or convalescent COVID-19. In nucleotides, the CDR3 is TGTGCCACCAGTGACCCGACTAGCGGGGCGAATGAGCAGTTCTTC. Protein sequence: CATSDPTSGANEQFF.